This T cell receptor (beta chain) was recorded in a study of cytomegalovirus exposure and HLA in healthy donors. Findings of the study overall: A later analysis linked a missense DCLRE1C variant to TCR beta V- and J-gene trimming. Common viral pathogens were later found to be apparently linked to several of the most significant clusters. In vitro confirmation showed a few CMV-associated chains to be CMV antigen specific. Per a prior analysis, the majority of TCR beta V segments were productive roughly 87% or roughly 30% of the time.

In the PCR, 60 Vbeta and 13 Jbeta primers were used. Sequencing used immunoSEQ multiplex PCR; TCRdb keeps in-frame clones, though not all of them. This table holds some 120,000 clones, about 80% found once. This CDR3 region has 15 residues. Germline V lookup: CDR1 SGHRS, CDR2 YFSETQ. V was shortened by 2 bases and J by 0 bases, with 8 bases between the two germline ends. To note about this clone: What it binds is not known.

The chain is built from TRBV5-1 and TRBJ2-2; TRBD1 is a possible D gene (6 bases). The sequenced sample was PBMCs. This TCR came from a man aged 25-45 years in good health and CMV-seropositive. As DNA, the CDR3 is TGCGCCAGCAGCTTCCAGGGGCCGAACACCGGGGAGCTGTTTTTT. As protein: CASSFQGPNTGELFF.